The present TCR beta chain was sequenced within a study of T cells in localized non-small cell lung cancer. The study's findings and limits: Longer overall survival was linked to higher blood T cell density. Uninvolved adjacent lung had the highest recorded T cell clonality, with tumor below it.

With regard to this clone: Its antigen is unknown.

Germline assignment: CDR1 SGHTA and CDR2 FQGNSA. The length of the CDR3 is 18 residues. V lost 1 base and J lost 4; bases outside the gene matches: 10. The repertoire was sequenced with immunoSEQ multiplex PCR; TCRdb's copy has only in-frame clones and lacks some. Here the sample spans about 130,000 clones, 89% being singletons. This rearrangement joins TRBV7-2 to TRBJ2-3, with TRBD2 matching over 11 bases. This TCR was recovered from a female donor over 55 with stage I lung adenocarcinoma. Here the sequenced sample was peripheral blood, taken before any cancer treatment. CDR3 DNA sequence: TGTGCCAGCAGCTTAGGTGCGCGGCTAGCGGGAGGAGCAGATACGCAGTATTTT. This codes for CASSLGARLAGGADTQYF.